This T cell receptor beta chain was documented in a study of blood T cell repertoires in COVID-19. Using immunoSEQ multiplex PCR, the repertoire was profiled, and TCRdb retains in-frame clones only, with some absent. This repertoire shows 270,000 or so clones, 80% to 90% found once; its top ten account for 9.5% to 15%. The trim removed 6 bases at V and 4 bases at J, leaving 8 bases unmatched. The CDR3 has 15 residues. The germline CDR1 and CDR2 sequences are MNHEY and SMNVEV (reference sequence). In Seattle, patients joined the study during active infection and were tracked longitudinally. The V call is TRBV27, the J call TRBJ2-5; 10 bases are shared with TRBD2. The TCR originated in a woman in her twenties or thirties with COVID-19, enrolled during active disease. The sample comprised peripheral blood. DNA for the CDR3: TGTGCCAGCAGCTACAGCGGGGGGGTCGGAGAGACCCAGTACTTC. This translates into CASSYSGGVGETQYF.